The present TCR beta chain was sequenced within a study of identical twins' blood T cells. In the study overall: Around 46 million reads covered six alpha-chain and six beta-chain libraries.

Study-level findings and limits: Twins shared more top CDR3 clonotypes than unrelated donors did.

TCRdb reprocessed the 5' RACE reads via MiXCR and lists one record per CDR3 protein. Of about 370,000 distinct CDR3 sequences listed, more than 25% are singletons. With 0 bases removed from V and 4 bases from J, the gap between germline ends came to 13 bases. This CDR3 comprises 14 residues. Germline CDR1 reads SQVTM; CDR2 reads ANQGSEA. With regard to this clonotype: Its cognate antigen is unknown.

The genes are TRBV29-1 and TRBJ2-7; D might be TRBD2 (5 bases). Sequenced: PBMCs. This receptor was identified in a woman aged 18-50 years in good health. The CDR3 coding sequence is TGCAGCGTTGAAGATGACGGACTCGGATACGAGCAGTACTTC. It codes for CSVEDDGLGYEQYF.